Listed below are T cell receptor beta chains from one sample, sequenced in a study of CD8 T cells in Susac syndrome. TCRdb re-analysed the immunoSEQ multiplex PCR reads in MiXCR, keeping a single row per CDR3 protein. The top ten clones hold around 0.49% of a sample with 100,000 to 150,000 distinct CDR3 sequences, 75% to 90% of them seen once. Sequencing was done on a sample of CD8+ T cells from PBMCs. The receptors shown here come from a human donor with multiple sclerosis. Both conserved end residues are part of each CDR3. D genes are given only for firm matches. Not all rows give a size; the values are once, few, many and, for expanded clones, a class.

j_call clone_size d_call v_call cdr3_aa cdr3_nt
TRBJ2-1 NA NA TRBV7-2 CASSLAVAAYNEQFF TGTGCCAGCAGCTTAGCGGTGGCGGCCTACAATGAGCAGTTCTTC
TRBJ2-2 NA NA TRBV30 CTWRSSDKNTGELFF TGTACCTGGAGATCTTCGGACAAGAACACCGGGGAGCTGTTTTTT
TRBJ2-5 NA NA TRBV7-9 CASSLTEGTPIQETQYF TGTGCCAGCAGTCTAACCGAAGGGACGCCGATCCAAGAGACCCAGTACTTC
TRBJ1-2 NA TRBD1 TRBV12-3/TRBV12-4 CASSYDRGANYGYTF TGTGCCAGCAGTTATGACAGGGGGGCGAACTATGGCTACACCTTC
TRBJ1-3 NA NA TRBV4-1 CASSQGREGGNTIYF TGCGCCAGCAGCCAAGGCAGGGAAGGTGGAAACACCATATATTTT
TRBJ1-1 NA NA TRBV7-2 CASSDPGSEGEEAFF TGTGCCAGCAGCGACCCTGGGTCCGAAGGGGAAGAAGCTTTCTTT
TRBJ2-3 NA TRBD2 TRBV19 CASSIAGGTTDTQYF TGTGCCAGTAGTATTGCGGGAGGGACCACAGATACGCAGTATTTT
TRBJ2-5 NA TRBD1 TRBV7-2 CASSFGTGGLETQYF TGTGCCAGCAGCTTCGGGACAGGGGGCCTTGAGACCCAGTACTTC
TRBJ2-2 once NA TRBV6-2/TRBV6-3 CASSSPLTGELFF TGTGCCAGCAGTTCCCCCCTAACCGGGGAGCTGTTTTTT
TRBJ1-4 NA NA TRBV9 CASSVSVEQGGSDEKLFF TGTGCCAGCAGCGTGTCCGTTGAGCAAGGAGGGTCGGATGAAAAACTGTTTTTT